Shown below are 20 T cell receptor beta chains from a single sample sequenced in a study of cytomegalovirus exposure and HLA in healthy donors. Primers included in the PCR were 60 Vbeta and 13 Jbeta primers. Assay used: immunoSEQ multiplex PCR; TCRdb lists only in-frame clones, some missing. The data show about 140,000 clones, 78% seen once. Material for sequencing was PBMCs. These receptors were collected from a female donor in good health and CMV-seronegative.

This clone was recorded only once. The chain links TRBV18 to TRBJ2-3, with D unclear. Trimming removed 2 bases from V and 2 bases from J, with 14 bases in between. The V gene's germline CDR1 is KGHSH and CDR2 LQKENI. This CDR3 contains 16 residues. CDR3 DNA: TGTGCCAGCTCACCAGTAGCTAATGCCTACACAGATACGCAGTATTTT. Protein product: CASSPVANAYTDTQYF.

This clone has just a few counts. The CDR3 region has the DNA TGTGCCAGCAGCTTTGACAGGGGGCGAGGAAAACTGTTTTTT. Protein product: CASSFDRGRGKLFF. The chain uses TRBV5-4 and TRBJ1-4; 10 bases fit TRBD1. The CDR3 is 14 residues long. In germline, CDR1 is SGHNT, CDR2 YYREEE (reference sequence). V dropped 2 bases and J dropped 10; count of bases not matched to a gene: 5.

V usage is TRBV7-9 and J usage is TRBJ2-5; 11 bases agree with TRBD2. In germline, CDR1 is SEHNR, CDR2 FQNEAQ (reference sequence). This CDR3 contains 15 residues. J was trimmed by 9 bases and V by 4 bases; bases with no gene match: 10. Written as DNA, the CDR3 is TGTGCCAGCAGCTCCACGACTAGCGGGGAAGGGGCCCAGTACTTC. Its translation: CASSSTTSGEGAQYF.

The count of this clone is one. Here the CDR3 reads CASRTDANYGYTF. The CDR3 coding sequence is TGTGCCAGCAGGACAGACGCTAACTATGGCTACACCTTC. The rearrangement joins TRBV6-6 to TRBJ1-2; maybe TRBD1 (5 bases). This CDR3 is built from 13 residues. V shed 6 bases and J shed 0 bases, with 8 bases lying between them. Per the germline V gene, CDR1 is MNHNY and CDR2 is SVGAGI (reference sequence).

The CDR3 loop reads CASSENSPYEQYF. The CDR3 nucleotides read TGTGCCAGCAGTGAAAATAGTCCCTACGAGCAGTACTTC. The V call is TRBV6-1, the J call TRBJ2-5; D call uncertain. TRBJ2-7 explains the end of the DNA better; the J call may be wrong. CDR3 size: 13 residues. Germline assignment: CDR1 MNHNS and CDR2 SASEGT.

The sample holds one count of this clone. The junction shows a germline mismatch at one end, possibly a read error. The chain joins TRBV10-3 to TRBJ1-2; possible D gene TRBD1, 5 bases. Looked up from germline, CDR1 is ENHRY and CDR2 is SYGVKD. The CDR3 covers 12 residues. CDR3 in amino acids: CAITPGNSGYTF. Written as DNA, the CDR3 is TGTGCCATCACCCCAGGGAACTCTGGCTACACCTTC.

This clone turned up a few times. The V call is TRBV19, the J call TRBJ2-7; a weak D match, TRBD1 (6 bases). Germline lookup yields CDR1 LNHDA and CDR2 SQIVND (reference sequence). The CDR3 is made up of 16 amino acids. V was trimmed by 5 bases and J by 2 bases, leaving 19 bases between them. DNA of the CDR3: TGTGCCAGTAGTTGGGCTGGGGCCAGGGGCACCTACGAGCAGTACTTC. Amino acid sequence: CASSWAGARGTYEQYF.

Only a few counts were recorded for this clone. The V call is TRBV4-1, the J call TRBJ2-7; D is perhaps TRBD2 (6 bases). Trimming left V 1 base short and J 1 base short, with 14 bases between. The CDR3 loop spans 16 amino acids. The V gene's germline CDR1 is MGHRA and CDR2 YSYEKL. The CDR3 here is CASSQGLASASYEQYF. The CDR3 DNA follows: TGCGCCAGCAGCCAAGGGTTGGCTAGCGCATCCTACGAGCAGTACTTC.

Written as DNA, the CDR3 is TGTGCCAGCAGTTTATCCGGGAGCCGGCCCCAGCATTTT. Translating gives CASSLSGSRPQHF. The chain is built from TRBV27 and TRBJ1-5; D is unclear. This CDR3 has 13 amino acids. The germline V gene has CDR1 MNHEY and CDR2 SMNVEV (reference sequence). Trimming pared 0 bases from V and 9 bases from J, leaving 9 bases between.

The chain carries TRBV13 and TRBJ2-3; tentative D call: TRBD1 (5 bases). Between the trimmed V and J ends, which lost 2 bases and 5 bases, there was a span of 17 bases. Germline V lookup: CDR1 PRHDT, CDR2 FYEKMQ (reference sequence). The CDR3 length is 16 residues. The CDR3 loop is CASSLFTDRQRDTQYF. The DNA of the CDR3 is TGTGCCAGCAGCTTATTTACCGATAGACAGCGAGATACGCAGTATTTT.

The chain combines TRBV27 with TRBJ2-3; the D gene is possibly TRBD1 (5 bases). V lost 5 bases and J 4 bases, leaving 10 bases between the germline ends. This CDR3 has 13 residues. Per the germline V gene, CDR1 is MNHEY and CDR2 is SMNVEV (reference sequence). CDR3 sequence (DNA): TGTGCCAGCAGTCTCCCAGGGTCAGATACGCAGTATTTT. Translated: CASSLPGSDTQYF.

This chain's CDR3 is CASRSRGPRAGYTF. The CDR3 DNA follows: TGTGCCAGCAGGTCCAGGGGACCTAGGGCTGGCTACACCTTC. V usage is TRBV7-9 and J usage is TRBJ1-2; TRBD1 is a possible D gene (6 bases). Germline-derived CDR1 and CDR2 are SEHNR and FQNEAQ (reference sequence). V was shortened by 6 bases and J by 7 bases, with 18 bases between the two germline ends. The CDR3 is 14 amino acids.

The chain has TRBV5-6 and TRBJ2-3, with no clear D. The V end lost 1 base, the J end lost 2 bases, and 14 bases lay between the germline ends. Looked up from germline, CDR1 is SGHDT and CDR2 is YYEEEE. The CDR3 is made up of 16 amino acids. The CDR3 here is CASSLPGAVPTDTQYF. The CDR3 bases are TGTGCCAGCAGCTTGCCCGGAGCAGTCCCCACAGATACGCAGTATTTT.

DNA of the CDR3: TGCGCCAGCAGCCCCGGGCTGACAGGGTTGAACACTGAAGCTTTCTTT. Protein product: CASSPGLTGLNTEAFF. The V gene is TRBV4-1, the J gene TRBJ1-1, with TRBD1 identical over 7 bases. The trim removed 4 bases at V and 0 bases at J, leaving 8 bases unmatched. The CDR3 contains 16 residues. Germline V gene sequence: CDR1 MGHRA, CDR2 YSYEKL.

V usage is TRBV11-2 and J usage is TRBJ2-7, with 11 positions matching TRBD2. V trimming: 5 bases; J trimming: 3 bases; junction bases outside the gene matches: 6. The CDR3 extends over 15 amino acids. Per the germline V gene, CDR1 is SGHAT and CDR2 is FQNNGV. The DNA of the CDR3 is TGTGCCAGCAGCATGACTAGCGGGGTCCTCTACGAGCAGTACTTC. Translating gives CASSMTSGVLYEQYF.

This rearrangement joins TRBV2 to TRBJ2-6; unclear D gene. This CDR3 contains 14 residues. Trimming took off 7 bases at V and 0 bases at J, with 7 bases between the two ends. Germline assignment: CDR1 SNHLY and CDR2 FYNNEI. As DNA, the CDR3 is TGTGCCAGCACAGAAAACTCTGGGGCCAACGTCCTGACTTTC. Translating it yields CASTENSGANVLTF.

The chain carries TRBV27 and TRBJ1-2; the match to TRBD1 covers 7 bases. The CDR3 spans 11 residues. Trimming took 4 bases from V and 9 from J; bases not matched to a gene: 2. In germline, CDR1 is MNHEY, CDR2 SMNVEV (reference sequence). CDR3 in DNA: TGTGCCAGCAGTTCAGGGGGGAGCTACACCTTC. Residues: CASSSGGSYTF.

The gene calls are TRBV28 and TRBJ1-4; TRBD1 might be the D (5 bases). The CDR3 sequence is 15 residues long. Germline V gene data show CDR1 as MDHEN and CDR2 as SYDVKM. The V end lost 5 bases, the J end lost 2 bases, and 12 bases lay between the germline ends. This CDR3 reads CASSAGKRTNEKLFF. The CDR3 region has the DNA TGTGCCAGCAGTGCAGGGAAACGGACTAATGAAAAACTGTTTTTT.

The chain employs TRBV2 and TRBJ2-5; TRBD2 aligns across 15 bases. The CDR3 has 16 amino acids. Germline trimming cut 7 bases from V and 5 bases from J; bases unmatched to any gene: 8. Germline values: CDR1 SNHLY, CDR2 FYNNEI. Written as DNA, the CDR3 is TGTGCCAGCACGAGGGGACTAGCGGGGGGTGCGGAGACCCAGTACTTC. Protein: CASTRGLAGGAETQYF. Supplemented by reference TRBV2 and TRBJ2-5, the full variable domain reads EPEVTQTPSHQVTQMGQEVILRCVPISNHLYFYWYRQILGQKVEFLVSFYNNEISEKSEIFDDQFSVERPDGSNFTLKIRSTKLEDSAMYFCASTRGLAGGAETQYFGPGTRLLVL.

As for this clone: At one of its ends the junction is not consistent with the germline gene, which may arise from a read error. The V gene is TRBV18, the J gene TRBJ1-2; 8 bases match TRBD1. The CDR3 is made up of 14 amino acids. Germline V gene data show CDR1 as KGHSH and CDR2 as LQKENI. Here the CDR3 DNA reads TGTGCCAGCTCCCCGGGACAGGAGATGTATGGCTACCCCTTC. It codes for CASSPGQEMYGYPF.